These 23 T cell receptor beta chains were sequenced from one sample in a study of T cells after yellow fever vaccination. TCRdb independently ran MiXCR on the 5' RACE reads; one entry per CDR3 protein. The repertoire holds 550,000 to 750,000 distinct CDR3 sequences, about 13% seen once, with over 13% in the top ten. The sequenced sample was PBMCs, obtained on the day of the yellow fever booster vaccination. These receptors all stem from a young man who received the YFV17D yellow fever vaccine.

This chain uses TRBV28 with TRBJ1-2; TRBD1 is a possible D gene (5 bases). The CDR3 extends over 14 amino acids. The germline V and J ends were trimmed by 3 bases and 4 bases, with 12 bases remaining between them. Germline loops: CDR1 MDHEN, CDR2 SYDVKM. The CDR3 loop is CASSFAQGLYGYTF. Here the CDR3 DNA reads TGTGCCAGCAGTTTTGCTCAGGGTCTCTATGGCTACACCTTC.

V gene TRBV10-3 combines with J gene TRBJ2-3; D uncertain. The CDR3 extends over 14 amino acids. Looked up from germline, CDR1 is ENHRY and CDR2 is SYGVKD. The V gene lost 7 bases and the J gene lost 2 bases, with 13 bases spanning the gap. As DNA, the CDR3 is TGTGCCATCACCGACGCAGGCTTCACAGATACGCAGTATTTT. This translates into CAITDAGFTDTQYF.

The chain combines TRBV9 with TRBJ2-1, with D perhaps matching TRBD2 (6 bases). Germline V gene lookup returns CDR1 SGDLS and CDR2 YYNGEE. The V end was cut by 3 bases, the J end by 1 base, with 8 bases between. The CDR3 spans 14 residues. The CDR3 DNA reads TGTGCCAGCAGCGAGGCGGGATCCTACAATGAGCAGTTCTTC. It yields the protein CASSEAGSYNEQFF.

This clonotype was observed many times. This chain links TRBV5-1 with TRBJ2-1; no clear D. Between the trimmed V and J ends, which lost 2 bases and 5 bases, there was a span of 5 bases. In germline, CDR1 is SGHRS, CDR2 YFSETQ. This CDR3 is 12 amino acids long. The CDR3 here is CASSFRDNEQFF. DNA for the CDR3: TGCGCCAGCAGCTTCAGAGACAATGAGCAGTTCTTC.

The sample holds a few counts of this clonotype. The gene calls are TRBV20-1 and TRBJ2-5, with D unclear. Trimming took 0 bases from V and 2 from J, leaving 16 bases between them. The CDR3 extends over 16 amino acids. Germline assignment: CDR1 DFQATT and CDR2 SNEGSKA (reference sequence). The CDR3, as DNA: TGCAGTGCTAGAGATCGGAAAAGGTCCGGGCAAGAGACCCAGTACTTC. Translating gives CSARDRKRSGQETQYF.

In its sample, this clonotype was seen a few times. The V and J genes are TRBV3-1 and TRBJ2-5; TRBD2 agrees at 7 bases. V was pared by 2 bases and J by 5 bases, with 8 bases of the junction left unmatched. CDR1 and CDR2 (germline): LGHDT, YNNKEL (reference sequence). The CDR3 is 15 amino acids. The CDR3 bases are TGTGCCAGCAGCCAAACTGGGACTAATCTCGAGACCCAGTACTTC. Amino acids: CASSQTGTNLETQYF.

The V gene is TRBV20-1, the J gene TRBJ1-6; D not certain. The V and J ends lost 1 base and 3 bases respectively, with 7 bases between them. CDR3 size: 14 residues. The germline V gene encodes CDR1 DFQATT and CDR2 SNEGSKA (reference sequence). CDR3 in amino acids: CSARVNSYNSPLHF. The CDR3 coding sequence is TGCAGTGCTAGAGTCAACAGCTATAATTCACCCCTCCACTTT.

The rearrangement uses TRBV4-2 and TRBJ2-3, with TRBD2 identical over 14 bases. J lost 7 bases, V lost 1 base, and 13 bases had no gene match. This CDR3 region has 19 residues. Germline V gene data show CDR1 as LGHNA and CDR2 as YNFKEQ. CDR3 in amino acids: CASSQAQWAGTSGSYTQYF. As DNA, the CDR3 is TGTGCCAGCAGCCAAGCCCAATGGGCGGGGACTAGCGGGAGTTATACGCAGTATTTT.

The V and J genes are TRBV20-1 and TRBJ1-1; perhaps TRBD1 as D (6 bases). Trimming removed 0 bases from V and 0 bases from J, with 11 bases in between. In germline, CDR1 is DFQATT, CDR2 SNEGSKA (reference sequence). The length of the CDR3 is 15 residues. CDR3 protein: CSARDLTGMNTEAFF. For the CDR3, the DNA is TGCAGTGCTAGAGACTTGACAGGCATGAACACTGAAGCTTTCTTT.

This clonotype was seen only a few times. The chain carries TRBV7-2 and TRBJ2-5, with D possibly TRBD2 on 6 matching bases. The CDR3 is 15 residues long. CDR1 and CDR2 (germline): SGHTA, FQGNSA. Trimming shortened V by 5 bases and J by 5 bases, and 18 bases separated the two germline ends. In nucleotides, the CDR3 is TGTGCCAGCAGCATTTACCGGGACTTCGGTGAGACCCAGTACTTC. Its translation: CASSIYRDFGETQYF.

On this clonotype itself: A read error may produce the germline difference seen at one junction end. The gene calls are TRBV6-5 and TRBJ2-5, with 9 bases lining up with TRBD2. From germline, CDR1 is MNHEY and CDR2 SVGAGI. There are 16 residues in the CDR3. CDR3: CASSYSMREGLETLYF. CDR3 DNA sequence: TGTGCCAGCAGTTACTCTATGCGGGAGGGCCTGGAGACCCTGTACTTC.

The sample holds a few counts of this clonotype. This chain connects TRBV13 to TRBJ2-5; D gene uncertain. V was shortened by 3 bases and J by 4 bases, with 6 bases between the two germline ends. Per germline, CDR1 PRHDT and CDR2 FYEKMQ (reference sequence). This CDR3 contains 12 residues. The CDR3 spells CASSLIRETQYF. The DNA of the CDR3 is TGTGCCAGCAGCTTGATCCGAGAGACCCAGTACTTC.

The chain combines TRBV20-1 with TRBJ2-3; D gene uncertain. Germline values: CDR1 DFQATT, CDR2 SNEGSKA (reference sequence). This CDR3 is built from 10 residues. V was pared by 6 bases and J by 5 bases, with 6 bases between. CDR3 DNA: TGCAGTGCGCGGCTAGATACGCAGTATTTT. Amino acids: CSARLDTQYF.

This clonotype was observed a single time. The chain joins TRBV2 to TRBJ1-5; tentatively, D is TRBD1 (5 bases). Germline V gene data show CDR1 as SNHLY and CDR2 as FYNNEI. V shed 6 bases and J shed 1 base, with 19 bases lying between them. The CDR3 totals 17 residues. The CDR3 sequence is CASSGGMGPSSNQPQHF. The CDR3 coding sequence is TGTGCCAGCAGCGGCGGAATGGGGCCATCGAGCAATCAGCCCCAGCATTTT.

V is TRBV10-2 and J is TRBJ2-7; D is unclear. Germline assignment: CDR1 WSHSY and CDR2 SAAADI. The V and J ends lost 6 bases and 2 bases respectively, with 17 bases between them. The CDR3 contains 15 residues. CDR3 region: CASRSSRVITYEQYF. The DNA for the CDR3 is TGCGCCAGCAGGAGCTCTCGGGTGATAACCTACGAGCAGTACTTC.

This clonotype has only a few counts. J is TRBJ2-1 and V is TRBV7-8; no definite D call. Germline V gene sequence: CDR1 SGHVS, CDR2 FQNEAQ. V was shortened by 0 bases and J by 2 bases, with 8 bases between the two germline ends. There are 15 residues in the CDR3. In DNA form, the CDR3 reads TGTGCCAGCAGCTTAGCCGTCAGCCCCTACAATGAGCAGTTCTTC. Translating it yields CASSLAVSPYNEQFF. Variable domain in full (rest from reference TRBV7-8 and TRBJ2-1): GAGVSQSPRYKVAKRGQDVALRCDPISGHVSLFWYQQALGQGPEFLTYFQNEAQLDKSGLPSDRFFAERPEGSVSTLKIQRTQQEDSAVYLCASSLAVSPYNEQFFGPGTRLTVL.

The chain recombines TRBV5-1 with TRBJ1-2, with D possibly matching TRBD1 (6 bases). Trimming stripped 6 bases from V and 3 bases from J, with 12 bases between. CDR3 size: 13 residues. Germline lookup yields CDR1 SGHRS and CDR2 YFSETQ. CDR3 sequence (DNA): TGCGCCAGCACGTGGGGGCCCCACTATGGCTACACCTTC. This gives the protein CASTWGPHYGYTF.

This clonotype was counted a few times. The rearrangement joins TRBV6-2 or TRBV6-3 to TRBJ2-7; 8 nucleotides align to TRBD1. There are 15 residues in the CDR3. CDR1 MNHEY and CDR2 SVGEGT come from the germline V gene. After removal of 7 bases from V and 6 bases from J, the junction contained 14 bases not matched to a gene. The CDR3 reads CASTRPGTGIFEQYF. The CDR3 region has the DNA TGTGCCAGCACCCGCCCTGGGACAGGAATTTTCGAGCAGTACTTC.

The chain carries TRBV5-1 and TRBJ2-3, with D perhaps TRBD1 or TRBD2 (5 bases each). Germline V gene lookup returns CDR1 SGHRS and CDR2 YFSETQ. The V and J ends lost 4 bases and 6 bases respectively, with 12 bases between them. The CDR3 consists of 13 residues. CDR3 DNA sequence: TGCGCCAGCAGCACACTAGGGGCGGATACGCAGTATTTT. It specifies CASSTLGADTQYF.

This sequence joins TRBV11-2 and TRBJ2-4; 12 bases are shared with TRBD1. CDR3 length: 18 residues. From germline, CDR1 is SGHAT and CDR2 FQNNGV. V shed 5 bases, J shed 0 bases, and the junction held 8 bases outside the gene matches. Here the CDR3 DNA reads TGTGCCAGCAGCCGGGGACAGGGGGCCCCCTCAGCCAAAAACATTCAGTACTTC. Translated, it gives CASSRGQGAPSAKNIQYF.

The V call is TRBV20-1, the J call TRBJ2-3; D call uncertain. The germline V gene has CDR1 DFQATT and CDR2 SNEGSKA (reference sequence). This CDR3 is built from 13 residues. V was clipped by 6 bases and J by 1 base, with 11 bases between them. The CDR3 nucleotides read TGCAGTGCCGTTGATCCAGGCACAGATACGCAGTATTTT. Translation: CSAVDPGTDTQYF.

The gene calls are TRBV11-2 and TRBJ2-5, with a tentative D call TRBD1 (5 bases). Between the trimmed V and J ends, which lost 8 bases and 1 base, there was a span of 8 bases. Germline V gene data show CDR1 as SGHAT and CDR2 as FQNNGV. The length of the CDR3 is 12 residues. The CDR3 DNA reads TGTGCCAGCCGACAGCTCCAAGAGACCCAGTACTTC. Residues: CASRQLQETQYF.

This clonotype was picked up a small number of times. CDR3 amino acids: CASSRQAHSGNTIYF. CDR3 bases: TGTGCCAGCAGCCGACAGGCGCACTCTGGAAACACCATATATTTT. The chain carries TRBV7-2 and TRBJ1-3; a weak D match, TRBD1 (6 bases). Germline CDR1 reads SGHTA; CDR2 reads FQGNSA. Trimming cost V 5 bases and J 0 bases, with 11 bases left between them. This CDR3 region has 15 residues.